The 26 T cell receptor beta chains reported below all come from one sample, sequenced in a study of T cell repertoires in cytomegalovirus infection. TCRdb analysed the reads with MiXCR anew, one entry per CDR3 protein. The repertoire has some 480,000 distinct CDR3 sequences, 25% to 35% of them found once; the top ten carry 15% to 20%. Their recognized antigens are unknown. The material was cultured PBMCs, obtained from culture after CMV antigen stimulation. The receptors stem from a human donor in good health (CMV status not recorded). Some clones in this sample may be carry-over from other donors' samples.

This clonotype was detected only a few times. V gene TRBV6-1 combines with J gene TRBJ2-2; TRBD2 aligns across 9 bases. Germline V gene lookup returns CDR1 MNHNS and CDR2 SASEGT. The CDR3 consists of 16 residues. J was trimmed by 6 bases and V by 1 base; bases with no gene match: 6. CDR3 amino acids: CASSEDTSGLPGELFF. Written as DNA, the CDR3 is TGTGCCAGCAGTGAAGATACTAGCGGGCTCCCCGGGGAGCTGTTTTTT.

This clonotype was seen more than once but under ten times. V gene TRBV7-6 combines with J gene TRBJ2-5, with 11 nucleotides matching TRBD1. V shed 2 bases and J 4 bases; nucleotides not matched to a gene: 15. There are 19 residues in the CDR3. The germline V gene has CDR1 SGHVS and CDR2 FNYEAQ. The chain's CDR3 is CASSLRDRGGVDRPETQYF. The CDR3 DNA reads TGTGCCAGCAGCTTAAGGGACAGGGGGGGCGTTGACCGCCCAGAGACCCAGTACTTC.

This clonotype occurred a few times. The V gene is TRBV20-1, the J gene TRBJ1-5; 8 positions match TRBD1. Trimming at V came to 2 bases and at J to 4 bases, leaving 1 base not matched to a gene. The V gene's germline CDR1 is DFQATT and CDR2 SNEGSKA (reference sequence). The CDR3 totals 13 residues. In nucleotides, the CDR3 is TGCAGTGCTAGACGGGACAGGAATCAGCCCCAGCATTTT. It is translated as CSARRDRNQPQHF.

This clonotype was observed a few times. This chain joins TRBV12-3 or TRBV12-4 and TRBJ2-1, with D possibly matching TRBD2 (7 bases). CDR3 length: 13 amino acids. The germline V and J ends were trimmed by 3 bases and 8 bases, with 11 bases remaining between them. The CDR3 sequence: CASSFRGGDEQFF. CDR3 DNA: TGTGCCAGCAGTTTCCGAGGGGGGGATGAGCAGTTCTTC.

In this sample, this clonotype turned up a few times. This sequence joins TRBV25-1 and TRBJ2-2; 9 bases match TRBD1. There are 14 residues in the CDR3. Germline V gene sequence: CDR1 MGHDK, CDR2 SYGVNS. The junction had 6 bases not matched to a gene; V was cut back by 8 bases and J by 5 bases. CDR3 sequence reads: CASAGTGFTGELFF. The CDR3 DNA follows: TGTGCCAGCGCCGGGACAGGGTTTACCGGGGAGCTGTTTTTT.

This clonotype was detected a few times. V is TRBV6-5 and J is TRBJ1-2; D gene unclear. This CDR3 spans 14 amino acids. The V end was cut by 0 bases, the J end by 6 bases, with 11 bases between. Looked up from germline, CDR1 is MNHEY and CDR2 is SVGAGI. CDR3 amino acids: CASSYSPDLDGYTF. For the CDR3, the DNA is TGTGCCAGCAGTTACTCCCCGGACCTGGATGGCTACACCTTC.

The chain combines TRBV20-1 with TRBJ2-3, with 7 bases aligning to TRBD2. CDR1 is DFQATT, CDR2 SNEGSKA, per germline (reference sequence). This CDR3 has 16 amino acids. V was pared by 5 bases and J by 1 base, with 12 bases of the junction left unmatched. The CDR3 DNA reads TGCAGTGCTCAGCCCCGGGAGGCTAGCGGCACAGATACGCAGTATTTT. This gives the protein CSAQPREASGTDTQYF.

The V call is TRBV7-2, the J call TRBJ1-3; no clear D gene. The ends were cut back, 4 bases at V and 8 bases at J, with 15 bases in the middle. CDR1 is SGHTA, CDR2 FQGNSA, per germline. This CDR3 spans 14 amino acids. CDR3: CASSSPARKDTIYF. The DNA for the CDR3 is TGTGCCAGCAGCTCCCCGGCCAGAAAGGACACCATATATTTT.

The chain couples TRBV7-2 to TRBJ1-1; D might be TRBD1 (6 bases). CDR1 and CDR2 (germline): SGHTA, FQGNSA. Trimming cost V 4 bases and J 5 bases, with 29 bases left between them. There are 19 residues in the CDR3. The chain's CDR3 is CASSSRITGLTPWGTEAFF. The CDR3 region has the DNA TGTGCCAGCAGCTCCCGAATTACAGGGCTCACGCCGTGGGGGACTGAAGCTTTCTTT.

CDR3 coding DNA: TGTGCCAGCAGTCCACCGGGACAGGAGGTTGGCGAAGAGACCCAGTACTTC. This gives the protein CASSPPGQEVGEETQYF. J is TRBJ2-5 and V is TRBV12-3 or TRBV12-4; 8 bases map to TRBD1. The CDR3 length is 17 residues. Trimming took 5 bases from V and 3 from J; bases not matched to a gene: 14.

This clonotype was picked up a small number of times. The chain recombines TRBV28 with TRBJ1-5; no reliable D call. The V and J ends lost 6 bases and 5 bases respectively, with 8 bases between them. From germline, CDR1 is MDHEN and CDR2 SYDVKM. This CDR3 has 12 amino acids. Here the CDR3 DNA reads TGTGCCAGCAGCTTACTCGATCAGCCCCAGCATTTT. This translates into CASSLLDQPQHF.

This chain uses TRBV4-1 with TRBJ1-1; TRBD1 matches 8 bases. The germline V gene has CDR1 MGHRA and CDR2 YSYEKL. J lost 10 bases, V lost 1 base, and 11 bases had no gene match. This CDR3 has 15 amino acids. The CDR3 nucleotides read TGCGCCAGCAGCCAAGTGCTCAGGGGGCTGTTTGTAGCTTTCTTT. This encodes CASSQVLRGLFVAFF.

V and J are TRBV6-1 and TRBJ1-1; maybe TRBD1 (5 bases). Trimming cost V 2 bases and J 4 bases, with 11 bases left between them. In germline, CDR1 is MNHNS, CDR2 SASEGT. This CDR3 comprises 14 residues. The CDR3 sequence: CASSESLGGTEAFF. The DNA of the CDR3 is TGTGCCAGCAGTGAATCTTTGGGGGGCACTGAAGCTTTCTTT.

In its sample, this clonotype was seen a few times. The rearrangement uses TRBV7-2 and TRBJ2-3; TRBD2 matches 8 bases. With 2 bases clipped from V and 6 bases from J, the junction kept 10 bases outside the gene matches. Germline V lookup: CDR1 SGHTA, CDR2 FQGNSA. CDR3 length: 16 amino acids. CDR3 in amino acids: CASSLFQRENLDTQYF. Here the CDR3 DNA reads TGTGCCAGCAGCTTATTCCAGCGGGAGAATCTGGATACGCAGTATTTT.

The chain recombines TRBV11-2 with TRBJ2-1, with D maybe TRBD2 (5 bases). CDR1 is SGHAT, CDR2 FQNNGV, per germline. This CDR3 has 11 residues. Trimming left V 7 bases short and J 10 bases short, with 11 bases between. In DNA, the CDR3 is TGTGCCAGCATCGTGGGCGGGGAGCAGTTCTTC. The encoded protein is CASIVGGEQFF. Full variable domain (remainder filled in from reference TRBV11-2 and TRBJ2-1): EAGVAQSPRYKIIEKRQSVAFWCNPISGHATLYWYQQILGQGPKLLIQFQNNGVVDDSQLPKDRFSAERLKGVDSTLKIQPAKLEDSAVYLCASIVGGEQFFGPGTRLTVL.

This clonotype was seen only a few times. This chain links TRBV27 with TRBJ2-1, with 12 bases that match TRBD2. Germline V gene lookup returns CDR1 MNHEY and CDR2 SMNVEV (reference sequence). CDR3 size: 16 residues. After removal of 4 bases from V and 3 bases from J, the junction contained 4 bases not matched to a gene. This CDR3 is CASSSPSGRDYNEQFF. DNA of the CDR3: TGTGCCAGCAGTTCGCCTAGCGGGAGGGACTACAATGAGCAGTTCTTC.

In DNA, the CDR3 is TGTGCCAGCAGCGTAGCGGGAGGCCGGTACAATGAGCAGTTCTTC. Protein: CASSVAGGRYNEQFF. This chain uses TRBV25-1 with TRBJ2-1; 10 nucleotides line up with TRBD2. The CDR3 totals 15 residues. Germline V gene sequence: CDR1 MGHDK, CDR2 SYGVNS. After removal of 6 bases from V and 4 bases from J, the junction contained 6 bases not matched to a gene.

This clonotype was detected only a few times. This rearrangement joins TRBV6-2 or TRBV6-3 to TRBJ2-5; D not certain. The CDR3 extends over 16 amino acids. Germline V lookup: CDR1 MNHEY, CDR2 SVGEGT. V lost 4 bases to trimming and J lost 1 base, with 16 bases between them. CDR3 sequence (DNA): TGTGCCAGCAGTTCGCCAACGGATCTAATCCAAGAGACCCAGTACTTC. It yields the protein CASSSPTDLIQETQYF.

This chain joins TRBV4-1 and TRBJ1-2; TRBD1 aligns across 10 bases. The CDR3 consists of 14 residues. J lost 6 bases, V lost 6 bases, and 7 bases had no gene match. Germline-derived CDR1 and CDR2 are MGHRA and YSYEKL. The CDR3 nucleotides read TGCGCCAGCAGGCCAGACAGGGGGCGAGATGGCTACACCTTC. Its translation: CASRPDRGRDGYTF.

The rearrangement joins TRBV12-3 or TRBV12-4 to TRBJ1-2, with D unclear. The CDR3 extends over 14 amino acids. Trimming took 4 bases from V and 1 from J, leaving 10 bases between them. CDR3 sequence: CASSSRGVNYGYTF. Here the CDR3 DNA reads TGTGCCAGCAGTTCCCGGGGTGTTAACTATGGCTACACCTTC.

The rearrangement joins TRBV25-1 to TRBJ2-1; D unresolved. Germline CDR1 and CDR2: MGHDK and SYGVNS. The V end was cut by 7 bases, the J end by 1 base, with 14 bases between. The CDR3 is 15 residues long. The CDR3 bases are TGTGCCAGCACTCGTGGAGTCCCTTCCTACAATGAGCAGTTCTTC. Amino acids: CASTRGVPSYNEQFF.

DNA for the CDR3: TGTGCCAGCAGGGGGGGATTGCGGACTGAAGCTTTCTTT. Translating gives CASRGGLRTEAFF. V gene TRBV7-2 combines with J gene TRBJ1-1; D may be TRBD1 (5 bases). CDR3 length: 13 amino acids. V was trimmed by 6 bases and J by 5 bases, leaving 13 bases between them. Looked up from germline, CDR1 is SGHTA and CDR2 is FQGNSA.

This clonotype has more than one count but fewer than ten. The CDR3 DNA sequence: TGTGCCAGCAGCTCCGGACAGATCTACAATGAGCAGTTCTTC. Amino acids: CASSSGQIYNEQFF. This sequence joins TRBV7-9 and TRBJ2-1; D possibly corresponds to TRBD1 (6 bases). From germline, CDR1 is SEHNR and CDR2 FQNEAQ (reference sequence). The V and J ends lost 4 bases and 3 bases respectively, with 10 bases between them. The CDR3 extends over 14 amino acids.

This clonotype occurred a few times. The genes are TRBV4-1 and TRBJ2-2, with D possibly being TRBD2 (7 bases). From germline, CDR1 is MGHRA and CDR2 YSYEKL. The length of the CDR3 is 17 residues. V was pared by 4 bases and J by 3 bases, with 18 bases between. The CDR3, as DNA: TGCGCCAGCAGCCCTACCAGTGGGAGGGGGTACACCGGGGAGCTGTTTTTT. This translates into CASSPTSGRGYTGELFF.

The chain couples TRBV14 to TRBJ2-7; D possibly corresponds to TRBD2 (6 bases). This CDR3 comprises 13 residues. V was cut by 1 base and J by 6 bases, with 10 bases left in between. In germline, CDR1 is SGHDN, CDR2 FVKESK. DNA for the CDR3: TGTGCCAGCAGCCAAGCGGGAGCGGGCGAGCAGTACGTC. Translation: CASSQAGAGEQYV.

This clonotype was detected a few times. The rearrangement joins TRBV11-3 to TRBJ2-1, with D possibly matching TRBD2 (5 bases). Trimming shortened V by 1 base and J by 1 base, and 11 bases separated the two germline ends. The CDR3 totals 16 residues. Germline V CDR1 and CDR2: SGHNT, YENEEA. The CDR3 spells CASSLGGLTSYNEQFF. CDR3 in DNA: TGTGCCAGCAGCTTAGGCGGGCTGACTTCCTACAATGAGCAGTTCTTC.